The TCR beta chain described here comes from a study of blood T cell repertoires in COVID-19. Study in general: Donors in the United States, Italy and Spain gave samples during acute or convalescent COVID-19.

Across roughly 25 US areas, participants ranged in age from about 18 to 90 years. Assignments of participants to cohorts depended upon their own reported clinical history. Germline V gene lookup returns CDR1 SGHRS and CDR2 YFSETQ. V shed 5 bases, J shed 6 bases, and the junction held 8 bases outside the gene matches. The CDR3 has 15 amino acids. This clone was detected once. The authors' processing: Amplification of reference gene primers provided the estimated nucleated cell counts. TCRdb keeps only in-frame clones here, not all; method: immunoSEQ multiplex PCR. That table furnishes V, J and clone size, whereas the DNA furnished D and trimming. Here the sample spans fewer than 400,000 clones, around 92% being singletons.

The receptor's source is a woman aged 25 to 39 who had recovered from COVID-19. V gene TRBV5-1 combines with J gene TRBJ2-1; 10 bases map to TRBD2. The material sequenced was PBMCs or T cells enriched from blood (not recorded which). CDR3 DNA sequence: TGCGCCAGCAGGGCCCTAGCGGGAGAGGGCAATGAGCAGTTCTTC. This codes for CASRALAGEGNEQFF. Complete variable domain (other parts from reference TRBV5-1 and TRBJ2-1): KAGVTQTPRYLIKTRGQQVTLSCSPISGHRSVSWYQQTPGQGLQFLFEYFSETQRNKGNFPGRFSGRQFSNSRSEMNVSTLELGDSALYLCASRALAGEGNEQFFGPGTRLTVL.